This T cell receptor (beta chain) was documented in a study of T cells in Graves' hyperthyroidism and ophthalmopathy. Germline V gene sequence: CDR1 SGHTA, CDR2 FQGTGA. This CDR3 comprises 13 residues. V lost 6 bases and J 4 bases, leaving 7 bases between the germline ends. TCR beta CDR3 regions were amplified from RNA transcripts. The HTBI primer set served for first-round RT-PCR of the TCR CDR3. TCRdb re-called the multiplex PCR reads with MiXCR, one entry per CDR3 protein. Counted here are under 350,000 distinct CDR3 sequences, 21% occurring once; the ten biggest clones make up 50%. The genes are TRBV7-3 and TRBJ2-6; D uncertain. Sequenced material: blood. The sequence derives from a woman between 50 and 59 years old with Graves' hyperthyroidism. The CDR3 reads CASSGYGANVLTF. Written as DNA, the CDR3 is TGTGCCAGCAGTGGTTACGGGGCCAACGTCCTGACTTTC. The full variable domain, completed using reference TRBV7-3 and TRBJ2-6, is GAGVSQTPSNKVTEKGKYVELRCDPISGHTALYWYRQSLGQGPEFLIYFQGTGAADDSGLPNDRFFAVRPEGSVSTLKIQRTERGDSAVYLCASSGYGANVLTFGAGSRLTVL.